Sequencing of this T cell receptor beta chain was carried out in a study of neoadjuvant anti-PD-1 for oral cavity cancer (dated by TCRdb to about 2021). Describing the broader study: Patients mostly received three to four biweekly doses of nivolumab at 3 mg/kg before curative-intent surgical resection. Patients without progression received a fourth nivolumab dose around day 43 and underwent definitive surgical resection on days 50-56. Under RECIST 1.1, patients with complete response, partial response or stable disease were classed as responders, and patients with progression were classed as non-responders. The parent correlative cohort included some 13 patients, with an approximately 32% response rate.

For deep sequencing of PBMC libraries, mostly about 450 ng of input genomic DNA was used, and six replicates were run per sample. The immunoSEQ hsTCRbeta kit was used to prepare TCRbeta libraries according to the manufacturer's instructions. The finished libraries were brought together in one pool at 2.5 to 3.5 nM, which was then read using an Illumina NovaSeq 6000 S4 flow cell. The authors processed their data as follows. Raw data preprocessing and quality control were performed with the immunoSEQ Analyzer. The analysis was limited to productive rearrangements, and each clonotype was defined by a unique CDR3 amino acid sequence. Repertoire clonality was estimated as the Gini-Simpson index, which was calculated using the R package tcR. Student's t test was used to compare Gini indices, and Pearson correlation was used to assess associations with tumor size change. TCRdb provides this immuneACCESS table in a form limited to in-frame rearrangements. Some clones are lacking; in checked studies, under half of them reflect an unresolved V gene, and why the rest are absent is not known. The D gene and trimming were derived from the DNA, and the V and J assignments and clone size from that table. Across this sample there are 15,000 or so clones, with about two thirds seen only once. The ten largest clones represent under 3% of the sample.

The time point label, read with the paper, signifies: after neoadjuvant nivolumab, at surgical resection. None of the patients had received prior systemic or radiation treatment, and all were newly diagnosed with stage II-IVA oral cavity squamous cell carcinoma. The cohort was made up of patients with locally advanced, HPV-negative oral cavity squamous cell carcinoma. No culture maintenance or expansion was done, as the peripheral blood mononuclear cells went straight to analysis. The samples were obtained from a longitudinal correlative study of a single-arm phase II trial testing neoadjuvant nivolumab in oral cavity squamous cell carcinoma. Subject-matched pre- and post-treatment PBMCs and tumors from three responders and three non-responders were subjected to genomic DNA-based TCRbeta sequencing. Peripheral blood mononuclear cells were collected once before nivolumab treatment and again after treatment, at the time of surgery. The Maxwell RSC DNA from Cells kit was used to extract genomic DNA from PBMCs.

Concerning this clone: No cognate antigen has been identified for it. There are no base qualities to consult, and no much larger clone falls within one base.

Study-level results and caveats: Higher pretreatment blood TCRbeta clonality and lower post-treatment tumor TCRbeta clonality were correlated with higher pretreatment blood Treg/Th17 ratios. TCR analyses included only a few patients per response group, and the authors called for larger cohorts for validation. After neoadjuvant nivolumab, non-responders showed significantly higher T cell clonality (Gini index) in PBMCs than responders did.

There are 17 amino acids in the CDR3, from cysteine to phenylalanine inclusive. The read is trimmed to its CDR3 DNA, 51 bases read in frame from base 1. The germline V gene yields MGHRA for CDR1 and YSYEKL for CDR2. Trimming costs V 3 bases and J 5 bases, and their ends lie 19 bases apart. This chain joins TRBV4-1 to TRBJ1-4; no D gene call is confident. The source material was PBMCs, sampled after nivolumab (anti-PD-1) treatment. This TCR derives from a person between 35 and 79 years old with oral cavity squamous cell carcinoma. The CDR3 reads CASSHLVQTPRNEKLFF. The sequenced DNA is TGCGCCAGCAGCCATTTGGTCCAGACACCTCGAAATGAAAAACTGTTTTTT.